This T cell receptor beta chain emerged from a study of blood T cell repertoires in COVID-19. Trimming removed 0 bases from V and 3 bases from J, with 12 bases in between. The CDR3 contains 15 residues. Germline V gene lookup returns CDR1 ENHRY and CDR2 SYGVKD. Data came from immunoSEQ multiplex PCR; TCRdb stores just in-frame clones and leaves some out. The data contain tens of thousands of clones, under 85% of them singletons. The V and J genes are TRBV10-3 and TRBJ2-7; the D is unclear. This sequence was found in a man aged 60 to 75 with acute or convalescent COVID-19. The sample was peripheral blood. CDR3: CAISESRSALYEQYF. The CDR3 DNA reads as TGTGCCATCAGTGAGTCACGGTCCGCCCTCTACGAGCAGTACTTC.